This T cell receptor beta chain appears in the sequencing data of a study of blood T cell repertoires in COVID-19. What the recovered Cohort 3 donors had was two negative PCRs, clearance, or symptom resolution. Produced via immunoSEQ multiplex PCR; TCRdb's table is partial and in-frame only. Here the sample spans 250,000 or so clones, under 90% being singletons. This clone was seen just once. Germline V gene sequence: CDR1 GTSNPN, CDR2 SVGIG (reference sequence). The CDR3 totals 15 residues. The germline V and J ends were trimmed by 3 bases and 6 bases, with 15 bases remaining between them. This chain connects TRBV30 to TRBJ1-6; tentatively, D is TRBD1 (5 bases). The specimen sequenced was PBMCs or T cells enriched from blood (not recorded which). The origin of this receptor is a man aged 55 to 70 who had recovered from COVID-19. CDR3 sequence reads: CAWSAREGSNSPLHF. The CDR3 DNA reads as TGTGCCTGGAGCGCCAGGGAGGGATCTAATTCACCCCTCCACTTT.